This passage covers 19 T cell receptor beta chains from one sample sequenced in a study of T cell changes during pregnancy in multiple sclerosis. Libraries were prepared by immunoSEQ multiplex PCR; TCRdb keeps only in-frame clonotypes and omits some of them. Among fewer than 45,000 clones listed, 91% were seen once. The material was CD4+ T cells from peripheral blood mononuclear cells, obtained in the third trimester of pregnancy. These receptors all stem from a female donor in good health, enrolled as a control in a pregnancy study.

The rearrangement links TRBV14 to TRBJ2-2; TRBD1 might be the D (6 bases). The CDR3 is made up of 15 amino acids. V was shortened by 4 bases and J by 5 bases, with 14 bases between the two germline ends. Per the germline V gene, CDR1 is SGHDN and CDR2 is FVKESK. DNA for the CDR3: TGTGCCAGCAGCCCCAGGGGATCGGGGACCGGGGAGCTGTTTTTT. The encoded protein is CASSPRGSGTGELFF.

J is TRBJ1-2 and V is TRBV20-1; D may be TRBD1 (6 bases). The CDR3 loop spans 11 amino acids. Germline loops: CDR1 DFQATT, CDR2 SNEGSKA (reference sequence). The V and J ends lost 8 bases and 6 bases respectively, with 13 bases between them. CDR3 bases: TGCAGTACAGGGAGTGGCAATGGCTACACCTTC. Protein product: CSTGSGNGYTF.

The CDR3 loop is CASSYSFQGARYEQYF. CDR3 nucleotides: TGTGCCAGCAGTTACTCGTTCCAGGGGGCGCGGTACGAGCAGTACTTC. The gene calls are TRBV6-5 and TRBJ2-7; 8 nucleotides line up with TRBD1. The CDR3 extends over 16 amino acids. The V gene end was trimmed by 0 bases and the J gene end by 4 bases; junction bases not matched to a gene: 8. Germline CDR1 and CDR2: MNHEY and SVGAGI.

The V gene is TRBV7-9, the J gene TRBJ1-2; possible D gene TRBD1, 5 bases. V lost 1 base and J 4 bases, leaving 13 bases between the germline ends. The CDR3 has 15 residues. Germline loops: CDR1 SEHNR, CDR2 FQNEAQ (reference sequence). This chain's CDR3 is CASSLGQGGSYGYTF. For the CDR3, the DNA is TGTGCCAGCAGCTTAGGGCAGGGAGGGAGCTATGGCTACACCTTC.

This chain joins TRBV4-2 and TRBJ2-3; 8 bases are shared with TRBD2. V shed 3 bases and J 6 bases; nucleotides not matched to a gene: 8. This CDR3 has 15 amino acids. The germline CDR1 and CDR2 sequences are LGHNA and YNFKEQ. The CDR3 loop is CASSHQAGGTDTQYF. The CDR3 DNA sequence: TGTGCCAGCAGCCATCAGGCGGGAGGTACCGATACGCAGTATTTT.

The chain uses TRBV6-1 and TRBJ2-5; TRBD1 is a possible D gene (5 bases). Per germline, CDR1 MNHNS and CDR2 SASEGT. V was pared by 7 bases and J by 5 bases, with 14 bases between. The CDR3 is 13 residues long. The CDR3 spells CASTEGVGETQYF. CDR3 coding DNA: TGTGCCAGCACAGAAGGGGTCGGGGAGACCCAGTACTTC.

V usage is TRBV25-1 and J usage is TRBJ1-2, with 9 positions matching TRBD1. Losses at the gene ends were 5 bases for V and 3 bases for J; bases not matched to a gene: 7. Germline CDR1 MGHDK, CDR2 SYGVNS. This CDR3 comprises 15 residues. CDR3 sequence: CASSRSGTGYYGYTF. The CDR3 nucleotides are TGTGCCAGCAGTCGATCCGGGACAGGGTACTATGGCTACACCTTC.

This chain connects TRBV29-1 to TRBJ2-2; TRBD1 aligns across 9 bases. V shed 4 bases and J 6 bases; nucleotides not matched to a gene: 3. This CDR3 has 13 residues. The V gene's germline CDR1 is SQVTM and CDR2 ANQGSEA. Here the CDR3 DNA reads TGCAGCGTTGGGGACAGGGCCGCCGGGGAGCTGTTTTTT. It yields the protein CSVGDRAAGELFF.

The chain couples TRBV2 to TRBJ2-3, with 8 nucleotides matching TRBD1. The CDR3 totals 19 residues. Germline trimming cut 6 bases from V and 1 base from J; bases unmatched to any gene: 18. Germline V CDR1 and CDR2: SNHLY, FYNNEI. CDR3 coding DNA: TGTGCCAGCAGCCCGGACAGGGAGGCTCCTTTTTCTGGCACAGATACGCAGTATTTT. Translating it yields CASSPDREAPFSGTDTQYF.

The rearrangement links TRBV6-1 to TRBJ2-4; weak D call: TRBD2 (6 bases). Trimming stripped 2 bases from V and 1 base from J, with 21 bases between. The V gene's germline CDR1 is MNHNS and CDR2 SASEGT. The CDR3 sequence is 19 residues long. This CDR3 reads CASSESPGVGLGAKNIQYF. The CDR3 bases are TGTGCCAGCAGTGAATCGCCGGGAGTCGGACTTGGGGCCAAAAACATTCAGTACTTC.

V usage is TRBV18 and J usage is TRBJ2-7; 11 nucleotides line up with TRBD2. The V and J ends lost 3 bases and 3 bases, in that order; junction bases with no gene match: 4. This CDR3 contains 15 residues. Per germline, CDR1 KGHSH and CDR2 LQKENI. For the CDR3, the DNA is TGTGCCAGCTCACCCGGGACTAGCGGACTCTACGAGCAGTACTTC. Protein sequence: CASSPGTSGLYEQYF.

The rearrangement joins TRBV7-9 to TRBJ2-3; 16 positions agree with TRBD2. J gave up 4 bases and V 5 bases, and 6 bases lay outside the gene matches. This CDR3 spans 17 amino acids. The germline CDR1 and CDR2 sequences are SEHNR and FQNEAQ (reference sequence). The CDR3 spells CASSEGLAGGLADTQYF. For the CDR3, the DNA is TGTGCCAGCAGCGAGGGACTAGCGGGAGGGCTCGCAGATACGCAGTATTTT. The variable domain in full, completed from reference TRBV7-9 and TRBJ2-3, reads DTGVSQNPRHKITKRGQNVTFRCDPISEHNRLYWYRQTLGQGPEFLTYFQNEAQLEKSRLLSDRFSAERPKGSFSTLEIQRTEQGDSAMYLCASSEGLAGGLADTQYFGPGTRLTVL.

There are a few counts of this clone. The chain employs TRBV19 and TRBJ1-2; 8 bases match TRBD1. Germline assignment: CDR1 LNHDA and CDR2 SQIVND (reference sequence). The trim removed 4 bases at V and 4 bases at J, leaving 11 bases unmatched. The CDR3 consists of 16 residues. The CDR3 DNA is TGTGCCAGTAGTAAGGACAGGGAGGGTTTCGGCTATGGCTACACCTTC. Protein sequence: CASSKDREGFGYGYTF.

CDR3 coding DNA: TGTGCCAGCAGCGTCCAGGGGTACCAAGAGACCCAGTACTTC. Protein product: CASSVQGYQETQYF. The chain carries TRBV9 and TRBJ2-5, with D maybe TRBD1 (6 bases). The CDR3 sequence is 14 residues long. Looked up from germline, CDR1 is SGDLS and CDR2 is YYNGEE. Trimming shortened V by 2 bases and J by 0 bases, and 8 bases separated the two germline ends.

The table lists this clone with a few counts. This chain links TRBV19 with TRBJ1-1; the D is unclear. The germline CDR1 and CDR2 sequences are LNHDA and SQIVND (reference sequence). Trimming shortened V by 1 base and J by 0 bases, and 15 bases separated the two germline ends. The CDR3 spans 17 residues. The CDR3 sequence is CASSIGRKAEVNTEAFF. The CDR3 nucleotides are TGTGCCAGTAGTATAGGTCGTAAGGCCGAGGTGAACACTGAAGCTTTCTTT. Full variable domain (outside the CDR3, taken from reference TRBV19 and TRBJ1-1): DGGITQSPKYLFRKEGQNVTLSCEQNLNHDAMYWYRQDPGQGLRLIYYSQIVNDFQKGDIAEGYSVSREKKESFPLTVTSAQKNPTAFYLCASSIGRKAEVNTEAFFGQGTRLTVV.

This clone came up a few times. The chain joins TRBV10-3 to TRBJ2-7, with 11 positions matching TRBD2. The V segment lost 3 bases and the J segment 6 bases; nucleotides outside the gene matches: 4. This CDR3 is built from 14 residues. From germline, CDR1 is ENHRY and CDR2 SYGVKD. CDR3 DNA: TGTGCCATCAGTGACACACTAGCGGGGGTCGAGCAGTACTTC. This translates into CAISDTLAGVEQYF.

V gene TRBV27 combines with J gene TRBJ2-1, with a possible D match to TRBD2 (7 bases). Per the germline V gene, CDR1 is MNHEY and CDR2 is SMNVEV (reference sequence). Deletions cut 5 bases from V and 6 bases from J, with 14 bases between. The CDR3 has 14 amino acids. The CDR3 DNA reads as TGTGCCAGCAGTGAGAGAAGGGGGGGCAATGAGCAGTTCTTC. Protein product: CASSERRGGNEQFF.

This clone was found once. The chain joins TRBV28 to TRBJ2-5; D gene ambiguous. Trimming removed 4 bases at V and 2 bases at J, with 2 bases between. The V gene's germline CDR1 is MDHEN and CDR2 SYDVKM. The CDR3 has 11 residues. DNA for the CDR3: TGTGCCAGCAGTTCGCAAGAGACCCAGTACTTC. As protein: CASSSQETQYF.

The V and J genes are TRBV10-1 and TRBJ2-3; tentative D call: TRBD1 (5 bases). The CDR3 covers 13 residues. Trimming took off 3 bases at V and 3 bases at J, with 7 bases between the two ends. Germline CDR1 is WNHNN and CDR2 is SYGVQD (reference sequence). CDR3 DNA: TGCGCCAGCAGTGACCCAGGGACAGATACGCAGTATTTT. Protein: CASSDPGTDTQYF.